Given below is one T cell receptor (beta chain) in context. The antigen it binds to is not known. Qualities for individual bases were not recorded, and no much larger clone is one base off. The data were taken from a study of blood T cell repertoires in COVID-19 (dated by TCRdb to about 2020). Regarding the complete study: The collaborator samples originated in the United States, Italy and Spain and spanned the acute and convalescent phases of COVID-19. The material from the prospective study consisted of cDNA or gDNA derived from T cells, B-cell-depleted T cells, or PBMCs. Deeply sampled blood TCRbeta repertoires from subjects exposed to, actively infected with, or recovered from COVID-19 were included in the dataset. The repertoires were released in a freely available public database meant as a resource for research on the immune response to SARS-CoV-2. Samples were obtained from the ongoing ImmuneRACE study (first 160 participants) and from about 1,300 subjects provided by 6 global collaborators. A de-identified subject ID, COVID-19 status, age in years and sex were almost always included in the sample metadata. Where available, HLA class I and class II types were obtained from metadata supplied by the sample provider rather than from assay-based typing.

The immunoSEQ Assay, a bias-controlled multiplex PCR, was used to amplify TCRbeta CDR3 regions from genomic DNA. Under the source paper's analysis protocol: Within the assay, amplification of reference gene primers was used to estimate how many nucleated cells each sample contained. To quantify the absolute abundance of each unique TCRbeta CDR3 rearrangement, sequence reads were collapsed and filtered. For each sample, productive Simpson clonality was calculated by taking the square root of Simpson's diversity index across productive rearrangements. The immuneACCESS repertoire file appears here via TCRdb, limited to in-frame rearrangements. These files lack a portion of the clones; in checked studies, under half of the deficit traces to unresolved V genes, and the cause of the others is not known. V and J calls and clone size follow that table, whereas D and trimming were derived from the DNA. The sample has some 250,000 clones on record, roughly 86% of them singletons. The ten most abundant clones make up 3% to 4% of the sample.

On the study overall, not on this receptor specifically: The amount of clinical and demographic metadata varied by source and participant and was provided uncurated.

In the germline V gene, CDR1 corresponds to MGHRA and CDR2 to YSYEKL. CDR3 length: 15 amino acids, cysteine to phenylalanine. Solely the CDR3 DNA is kept, with 45 bases framed from the first base. Between the V and J ends, shortened by 1 base and 3 bases respectively, the junction contains 12 bases. Participants in the prospective study were aged roughly 18 to 90 years, lived in under 30 United States geographic areas, and enrolled through a virtual design. Cohort assignment in the prospective study relied on participant-reported clinical history from a screening survey and a study questionnaire. In the prospective study, whole blood, serum and a nasopharyngeal or oropharyngeal swab were collected from each participant by mobile phlebotomists. Participants in the prospective study had the option to provide additional blood draws and questionnaires over a roughly 2-month period. Before DNA extraction, prospective study blood samples were shipped either frozen or at room temperature.

The TCR comes from a woman aged 25 to 39 with acute COVID-19. Material: PBMCs or T cells enriched from blood (not recorded which). Recombination connected TRBV4-1 to TRBJ1-1; possibly the D gene is TRBD1, per 6 matching bases. The DNA sequence reads TGCGCCAGCAGCCAAGTTGTGGGGGCGCACACTGAAGCTTTCTTT. This codes for CASSQVVGAHTEAFF.